What follows is one TCR beta chain and its context. This sample is drawn from a study of blood T cell repertoires in COVID-19. Study-level background: PBMCs, B-cell-depleted T cells, or T cells were the source of the cDNA or gDNA that made up the material.

Authors' processing steps: Amplification from reference gene primers served as the basis for estimated nucleated cell counts. Profiled with immunoSEQ multiplex PCR; TCRdb holds only in-frame clones, not every one. The DNA gave D and trimming, while V, J and clone size come from that table. The profile shows 100,000 to 150,000 clones, 80% to 90% of them singletons. The germline V gene has CDR1 MNHEY and CDR2 SVGAGI. V trimming: 5 bases; J trimming: 3 bases; junction bases outside the gene matches: 5. The CDR3 has 14 amino acids. Living in under 30 US areas, the participants were between 18 and 89 years of age.

The specimen sequenced was PBMCs or T cells enriched from blood (not recorded which). The receptor was derived from a man aged 40-50 years with acute COVID-19. The chain uses TRBV6-5 and TRBJ2-7; 9 bases line up with TRBD1. CDR3 DNA: TGTGCCAGCAGTCTAACGACAGGGGGCTACGAGCAGTACTTC. It codes for CASSLTTGGYEQYF.